The TCR beta chain described here comes from a study of blood T cell repertoires in COVID-19. On the study more broadly: Collection of acute and convalescent COVID-19 samples took place in the United States, Italy and Spain. PBMCs, B-cell-depleted T cells, or T cells provided the cDNA or gDNA that made up the material.

Original handling: Estimated nucleated cell counts came from reference gene primer amplification. Assay: immunoSEQ multiplex PCR; the TCRdb copy retains only in-frame clones and omits some. V and J calls and clone size are given by that table; D and trimming were obtained from the DNA. Of over 45,000 clones in the sample, about 89% were seen once. The TCR comes from a woman aged 60 to 75 with active COVID-19. The sequencing input was peripheral blood.

The CDR3 nucleotides are TGTGCCAGCACCCCCGGGAGTGGGTTCAATCAGCCCCAGCATTTT. Translation: CASTPGSGFNQPQHF. This sequence joins TRBV27 and TRBJ1-5, with no clear D. The germline V and J ends were trimmed by 7 bases and 3 bases, with 16 bases remaining between them. This CDR3 has 15 amino acids. Germline V gene lookup returns CDR1 MNHEY and CDR2 SMNVEV (reference sequence).